Shown below are 2 T cell receptor beta chains from a single sample sequenced in a study of breast tumors, draining lymph nodes, adjacent tissues. Samples came from axillary lymph nodes draining the breast cancer. TCRdb re-called the multiplex PCR reads through MiXCR, storing one row per CDR3 protein. The sample has around 230,000 distinct CDR3 sequences; 34% are singletons. The sample taken for sequencing was axillary lymph node tissue. The receptors were gathered from a female donor with breast cancer. Some clones in this sample may be carry-over from other donors' samples.

The sample holds many counts of this clonotype. This chain links TRBV29-1 with TRBJ1-2; D unresolved. This CDR3 is 13 amino acids long. V gave up 6 bases and J gave up 5 bases, with 16 bases separating them. The germline gives CDR1 SQVTM, CDR2 ANQGSEA. In DNA form, the CDR3 reads TGCAGCGTAACGGACGGGAGTTGGTATGGCTACACCTTC. It encodes CSVTDGSWYGYTF.

This clonotype appeared many times. This chain joins TRBV11-2 and TRBJ1-2, with 7 bases fitting TRBD1. This CDR3 is built from 15 residues. CDR1 and CDR2 (germline): SGHAT, FQNNGV. Germline trimming cut 1 base from V and 2 bases from J; bases unmatched to any gene: 4. The CDR3: CASSLGAGGNYGYTF. For the CDR3, the DNA is TGTGCCAGCAGCTTAGGGGCAGGGGGAAACTATGGCTACACCTTC.